The text below deals with one TCR beta chain. This clone was seen only a few times. Its antigen is not yet known. Base quality data are lacking; no much larger clone is found one base away. V is clipped by 3 bases and J by 4 bases, and the sequence between their germline boundaries is 13 bases long. Its CDR3 holds 15 amino acids, cysteine through phenylalanine. Of all the DNA, just the CDR3 is kept, 45 bases in frame from base 1. As encoded in the germline V gene (reference sequence), CDR1 is MNHEY while CDR2 is SMNVEV. This entry belongs to a study of cytomegalovirus exposure and HLA in healthy donors (dated by TCRdb to about 2017). Study-wide context: An earlier analysis of approximately 640 of the donors reported approximately 290 Gb of sequence data and around 120 million unique TCR beta sequences from 150 million to 200 million T cells. Typing coverage differed by locus: A, B, C, DRB1 and DQB1 were typed in about 629-630 donors, DQA1 in 500 to 550, DPA1 in some 610, and DPB1 in 472. To study patterns of TCR occurrence, a later analysis re-analyzed previously published TCR beta repertoires from just over 650 donors and added high-resolution HLA genotyping. Besides the first cohort of roughly 640 subjects, a separate validation cohort made up of 120 different subjects was used. All discovery cohort repertoires had been generated on a single sequencing platform. The study was designed to test whether signatures of past pathogen exposure could be identified by cataloging public T cell receptors. Alongside the repertoire data, information on donor age, sex, ethnicity and CMV serostatus was compiled. An earlier analysis of 587 of the donors used high-throughput TCR beta sequencing to judge whether each TCR beta V gene segment behaved as functional or pseudogenic. A handful of DR-DQ haplotypes were handled as single units for association and clustering because linkage in the cohort was strong. Among over 350 genotyped donors of the cohort, an average of 235,054 unique TCR beta nucleotide sequences were sequenced per donor, roughly a sixth of them non-productive. In the later analysis, no new phenotypic data were used to find candidate immune exposures; instead, reliance was placed on TCR beta sequences and their occurrence across donors. A later genetic analysis took genome-wide SNP genotypes for about three fifths of the roughly 670 donors and used that subset as a discovery cohort. Approximately 300 gigabases of sequencing data and around 90 million unique TCR sequences made up an early release that covered approximately 650 HLA-typed donors. Both class I and class II loci were covered by HLA typing, at four-digit resolution. Using immunosequencing, the study profiled T cell repertoires from some 670 subjects and related those repertoires to cytomegalovirus serostatus. Among the roughly 410 genotyped donors, around 79% belonged to the genetic ancestry cluster associated with self-reported Caucasian donors. To predict cytomegalovirus infection status, the study combined high-throughput TCR immunosequencing, statistical association of individual TCRs with disease status, and machine learning. Overall study outcomes, separate from this receptor: In a later genetic analysis, fewer N-insertions in productive TCRs were reported among donors in an Asian-associated ancestry cluster than the roughly 700-donor mean. Because the 87-base-pair reads could not distinguish some IMGT-functional V segments, including TRBV6-2 and TRBV6-3, those segments were excluded. Cytomegalovirus status was reported to be diagnosed by the classifier with high specificity and sensitivity in both the original and validation cohorts. Correlated functional status among segregating V segments might reflect linkage disequilibrium, but an unknown experimental factor could not be ruled out. The earlier analysis of 587 of the donors excluded roughly 17 rarely observed V segments, including chromosome 9 orphons, because counts were too low. A later genetic analysis associated a missense DCLRE1C variant with V-gene and J-gene trimming of TCR beta chains, and an independent cohort replicated the association. According to the authors, the approach could potentially be generalized to other disease states and immunological phenotypes. A later analysis found that most CMV-associated TCR beta chains appeared HLA-restricted, with HLA associations seemingly driven largely by CMV exposure. A later analysis reported that several top co-occurrence clusters appeared linked to parvovirus B19, influenza, CMV and Epstein-Barr virus. Most TCR sequences were observed very rarely across donors, whereas some public TCRs were present in many individuals. In vitro tests confirmed that a few of the cytomegalovirus-associated TCR beta chains recognize cytomegalovirus antigens. Assigning TCR associations to individual alleles was difficult when HLA alleles, especially DR and DQ, strongly co-occurred. For the cohort, immune exposure information was limited to CMV serostatus. Specific HLA alleles were associated with around 18,000 TCR beta sequences at a false discovery rate of 0.05 in a later analysis. A further reported finding was that TCR beta sequences accurately predicted the HLA-A and HLA-B alleles for most subjects in the first cohort. Broadly in line with IMGT annotations, most TCR beta V segments showed up in productive rearrangements about 90% or about 30% of the time in an earlier analysis of approximately 640 of the donors. The cohort was sequenced for TCR beta chains only, and without alpha or paired-chain data the features that could be detected were limited. The sequencing pipeline was judged likely to have produced a cluster of highly shared sequence variants as a technical artifact. The study listed 164 TCR beta chains as associated with cytomegalovirus. Roughly uniform sequencing depth across donors was assumed in presence/absence analyses, although this assumption may not hold. In a later analysis, HLA-associated TCR beta chains were found to be more clonally expanded and to have lower generation probabilities than equally common non-associated chains. HLA typing was unavailable for some donors at each locus, so association tests used only the typed subset. In a later analysis, the rate of TCR association differed among HLA loci, with DRB1 alleles having the most associated TCRs and HLA-C alleles having the fewest.

Receptor amplification or capture employed the immunoSEQ multiplex PCR assay. The multiplex PCR relied on a mix of 60 forward primers for TCR Vbeta segments and 13 reverse primers for TCR Jbeta segments. A multiplex PCR assay on genomic DNA amplified the CDR3 region of rearranged TCR beta genes. On the Illumina HiSeq System, the amplified TCR beta libraries were sequenced as 87-base-pair reads. Per the source publication's procedure: A later analysis tallied 70 million to 100 million unique TCR beta chains across the 600 to 700 repertoires, and around 12 million of those chains were shared by two or more donors. Raw reads were error-corrected and collapsed into unique sequences with a nearest-neighbor algorithm that merged closely related sequences to remove PCR and sequencing errors. V, D and J gene segments were assigned by aligning CDR3 sequences to IMGT reference sequences. For a sequence to be retained, at least a six-nucleotide match to both a V gene segment and a J gene segment was required. A rearrangement was called productive if the CDR3 had no stop codons and remained in frame with V and J, and every other rearrangement was called non-productive. Following IMGT convention, CDR3 was defined as the stretch from the second conserved V-encoded cysteine up to the conserved J-encoded phenylalanine. In an earlier analysis of more than 550 of the donors, sequences lacking an unambiguous match to a single V gene segment were excluded. An earlier analysis of 500 to 600 of the donors classified V segments as functional when productive rearrangements were above 56.7% and as segregating when the standard deviation between donors was above 5%. A statistical classification framework was built to diagnose cytomegalovirus status from the catalog of TCR beta chain sequences. In a later analysis, V and J genes were assigned by comparing TCR nucleotide sequences against IMGT/GENE-DB human TR gene sequences. Using the TCRdist pipeline, a later analysis assigned CDR3 sequences along with most-parsimonious VDJ recombination scenarios. A later analysis defined each TCR beta chain by its CDR3 amino acid sequence plus V-gene family, and excluded reads lacking a unique V-gene family. To address suspected cross-contamination and a sequencing artifact, a later analysis removed a few hundred highly shared, low-generation-probability nucleotide sequences. In a later analysis, a clonal expansion index for each public chain was calculated from normalized within-repertoire ranks of inferred template counts. In a later analysis, generation probabilities were computed with a VDJ recombination model fitted to out-of-frame rearrangements, and the resulting probabilities were checked against IGoR. In a later analysis, TCR-TCR, TCR-HLA and TCR-CMV co-occurrence was scored with hypergeometric tests, and a repertoire-size bias correction was applied to TCR pairs. In a later analysis, false discovery rates were estimated by permuting HLA or CMV assignments 20 times. A later analysis grouped co-occurring TCRs with DBSCAN, adding TCRdist sequence similarity when clustering within HLA-allele-positive subsets. Repertoires with fewer than 30,000 or more than 120,000 public chains, plus five repertoires with anomalous nucleotide sharing, were excluded from co-occurrence clustering. TCRdb took this table from immuneACCESS and kept in-frame rearrangements with V and J called. Such tables lack part of the clones; where checked against another copy, unresolved V genes explain under half of the gap, and the rest is unexplained. The DNA was the basis for D and trimming; V, J and clone size are from that table. Here the sample has 140,000 to 150,000 clones; about two thirds occur a single time. 2% to 2.5% of the sample is in the top ten clones.

The cohort was made up of approximately 700 healthy bone marrow donors. At the time of sampling, every cohort member was nominally healthy, though immune exposures that went unrecorded were likely present. The donor tested CMV seronegative and was one of the 352 seronegative cohort members. Every donor gave a peripheral blood sample, and the peripheral blood mononuclear cells from that sample were used for TCR beta sequencing. The Qiagen DNeasy Blood Extraction Kit was used to extract genomic DNA from the blood cell samples. The chain couples TRBV27 to TRBJ1-5; possibly the D gene is TRBD1, per 5 matching bases. The receptor comes from a man in his forties or fifties in good health and CMV-seronegative. Sequenced sample: PBMCs. The CDR3 loop reads CASSFSGFRNQPQHF. Read as DNA, the sequence is TGTGCCAGCAGTTTTTCAGGGTTCAGGAATCAGCCCCAGCATTTT.